Listed below are T cell receptor beta chains from one sample, sequenced in a study of blood T cell repertoires in COVID-19. Produced via immunoSEQ multiplex PCR; TCRdb's table is partial and in-frame only. Of 300,000 to 350,000 clones in the sample, 75% to 95% were seen once. The material sequenced was peripheral blood. The source is a woman in her twenties or thirties with COVID-19, enrolled during active disease. Each CDR3 is given with its conserved first and last residue. Each record gives: V gene, J gene, clone size, D gene, CDR3 protein, CDR3 DNA. The D gene is left open where the match is weak. Clone size is not always given. Where it is, it says once, few, many or a class for expanded clones.

V: TRBV11-3
J: TRBJ2-1
size: -
D: -
CDR3: CASSLPSRGNEQFF
DNA: TGTGCCAGCAGCTTACCAAGCAGGGGCAATGAGCAGTTCTTC

V: TRBV5-4
J: TRBJ1-2
size: -
D: -
CDR3: CASQAGANYGYTF
DNA: TGTGCCAGCCAGGCAGGGGCTAACTATGGCTACACCTTC

V: TRBV19
J: TRBJ2-5
size: once
D: -
CDR3: CASSRQSYQETQYF
DNA: TGTGCCAGTAGCCGACAGAGCTACCAAGAGACCCAGTACTTC

V: TRBV27
J: TRBJ2-3
size: -
D: TRBD2
CDR3: CASSLSTASGRKERDTQYF
DNA: TGTGCCAGCAGTTTATCCACGGCTAGCGGGAGGAAAGAGAGAGATACGCAGTATTTT

V: TRBV2
J: TRBJ2-3
size: -
D: -
CDR3: CASSEVGTATDTQYF
DNA: TGTGCCAGCAGTGAAGTAGGTACAGCCACAGATACGCAGTATTTT

V: TRBV5-1
J: TRBJ2-5
size: -
D: -
CDR3: CASSLASEETQYF
DNA: TGCGCCAGCAGCTTGGCTAGCGAAGAGACCCAGTACTTC

V: TRBV4-1
J: TRBJ1-5
size: -
D: -
CDR3: CASSQSRVLNQPQHF
DNA: TGCGCCAGCAGCCAATCCCGGGTCCTCAATCAGCCCCAGCATTTT

V: TRBV29-1
J: TRBJ2-2
size: once
D: -
CDR3: CSVEDSAGELFF
DNA: TGCAGCGTTGAAGACAGTGCCGGGGAGCTGTTTTTT

V: TRBV6-5
J: TRBJ1-1
size: -
D: -
CDR3: CASTLFGGTEAFF
DNA: TGTGCCAGCACCTTGTTCGGGGGCACTGAAGCTTTCTTT

V: TRBV7-9
J: TRBJ1-4
size: -
D: TRBD1
CDR3: CASSLEPGQGSEKLFF
DNA: TGTGCCAGCAGCTTAGAGCCGGGACAGGGGTCTGAAAAACTGTTTTTT

V: TRBV18
J: TRBJ2-1
size: -
D: TRBD2
CDR3: CASSPSGLAKGNEQFF
DNA: TGTGCCAGCTCACCTTCGGGACTAGCAAAGGGTAATGAGCAGTTCTTC

V: TRBV19
J: TRBJ2-6
size: -
D: -
CDR3: CASSFLRDRVGSGANVLTF
DNA: TGTGCCAGTAGTTTCCTCCGGGATCGGGTAGGGTCTGGGGCCAACGTCCTGACTTTC

V: TRBV5-1
J: TRBJ1-2
size: -
D: TRBD1
CDR3: CASSLLGAGGGYTF
DNA: TGCGCCAGCAGCTTGCTCGGGGCAGGGGGTGGCTACACCTTC

V: TRBV5-1
J: TRBJ1-2
size: once
D: -
CDR3: CASTTEGGLGYGYTF
DNA: TGCGCCAGCACCACTGAGGGGGGGCTTGGCTATGGCTACACCTTC

V: TRBV2
J: TRBJ2-3
size: once
D: -
CDR3: CAPAASPTDTQYF
DNA: TGTGCCCCCGCGGCTAGCCCCACAGATACGCAGTATTTT

V: TRBV7-9
J: TRBJ1-4
size: -
D: -
CDR3: CASRLGGGPSATNEKLFF
DNA: TGTGCCAGCAGACTAGGGGGGGGACCCTCTGCAACTAATGAAAAACTGTTTTTT

V: TRBV2
J: TRBJ2-3
size: -
D: TRBD2
CDR3: CASRLAGGTDTQYF
DNA: TGTGCCAGCAGACTAGCGGGAGGAACAGATACGCAGTATTTT

V: TRBV7-9
J: TRBJ2-1
size: -
D: -
CDR3: CASSLNRNEQFF
DNA: TGTGCCAGCAGCTTAAACAGAAATGAGCAGTTCTTC

V: TRBV28
J: TRBJ1-4
size: -
D: -
CDR3: CASRPPDREKLFF
DNA: TGTGCCAGCAGGCCCCCCGACAGGGAAAAACTGTTTTTT

V: TRBV5-1
J: TRBJ2-7
size: -
D: -
CDR3: CASKTNQGSYEQYF
DNA: TGCGCCAGCAAGACCAACCAGGGATCCTACGAGCAGTACTTC

V: TRBV28
J: TRBJ1-3
size: -
D: -
CDR3: CASTENVQGSSGNTIYF
DNA: TGTGCCAGCACCGAAAACGTCCAGGGGAGCTCTGGAAACACCATATATTTT

V: TRBV2
J: TRBJ2-7
size: few
D: -
CDR3: CASTPRGTPYEQYF
DNA: TGTGCCAGCACCCCCAGGGGGACTCCCTACGAGCAGTACTTC

V: TRBV7-9
J: TRBJ2-7
size: once
D: TRBD1
CDR3: CATSASSRGYHEQYF
DNA: TGTGCCACCTCAGCTTCTTCCAGGGGGTACCACGAGCAGTACTTC

V: TRBV4-2
J: TRBJ1-5
size: -
D: TRBD1
CDR3: CASSQEDRGNNQPQHF
DNA: TGTGCCAGCAGCCAAGAAGACAGGGGGAACAATCAGCCCCAGCATTTT

V: TRBV7-3
J: TRBJ2-1
size: -
D: -
CDR3: CASSLGASLYNEQFF
DNA: TGTGCCAGCAGCTTAGGGGCGAGTCTCTACAATGAGCAGTTCTTC

V: TRBV7-9
J: TRBJ2-1
size: -
D: -
CDR3: CASSWPEWGDYNEQFF
DNA: TGTGCCAGCAGCTGGCCCGAATGGGGGGATTACAATGAGCAGTTCTTC

V: TRBV2
J: TRBJ1-4
size: -
D: -
CDR3: CASRQGGEKLFF
DNA: TGTGCCAGCAGGCAGGGTGGAGAAAAACTGTTTTTT

V: TRBV5-1
J: TRBJ1-1
size: -
D: -
CDR3: CASSTQGTVNTEAFF
DNA: TGCGCCAGCAGCACACAGGGAACCGTGAACACTGAAGCTTTCTTT

V: TRBV30
J: TRBJ2-2
size: -
D: -
CDR3: CAWIEANTGELFF
DNA: TGTGCCTGGATCGAGGCGAACACCGGGGAGCTGTTTTTT

V: TRBV30
J: TRBJ2-3
size: -
D: TRBD1
CDR3: CAWSTWDSRTDTQYF
DNA: TGTGCCTGGAGTACCTGGGACAGCCGCACAGATACGCAGTATTTT

V: TRBV2
J: TRBJ2-7
size: -
D: -
CDR3: CASRGDNSYEQYF
DNA: TGTGCCAGCAGGGGGGACAACTCCTACGAGCAGTACTTC

V: TRBV11-2
J: TRBJ2-1
size: -
D: -
CDR3: CASSLAGSNEQFF
DNA: TGTGCCAGCAGCTTAGCTGGTAGCAATGAGCAGTTCTTC

V: TRBV2
J: TRBJ1-5
size: -
D: -
CDR3: CASSPDRYSGPQHF
DNA: TGTGCCAGCAGTCCGGACAGATACTCGGGGCCCCAGCATTTT

V: TRBV14
J: TRBJ1-4
size: -
D: -
CDR3: CASSHGTGVAAKLFF
DNA: TGTGCCAGCAGCCACGGGACGGGGGTTGCTGCAAAACTGTTTTTT